Listed here are 16 T cell receptor beta chains from one sample, sequenced in a study of T cells in Graves' hyperthyroidism and ophthalmopathy. The CDR3 regions of TCR beta were amplified from RNA transcripts. The HTBI set primed first-round TCR CDR3 RT-PCR. TCRdb ran MiXCR on the multiplex PCR reads and lists one entry per CDR3 protein. The data show 200,000 to 250,000 distinct CDR3 sequences, more than 15% seen once. Material: blood. Receptors originate from a man over 45 with Graves' hyperthyroidism.

The rearrangement joins TRBV29-1 to TRBJ2-7, with 9 bases fitting TRBD1. The ends lost 5 bases at V and 4 bases at J; junction bases unmatched: 18. The length of the CDR3 is 17 residues. CDR1 is SQVTM and CDR2 is ANQGSEA in the germline V gene. The CDR3 bases are TGCAGCGTTCTTAAGCTTGTGGACAGGGGAAGGGAGTACGAGCAGTACTTC. It yields the protein CSVLKLVDRGREYEQYF.

This clonotype was found once. A much bigger clone sits one base away, suggesting this may be a read error. The gene calls are TRBV5-1 and TRBJ2-7; 8 bases match TRBD2. With V trimmed by 2 bases and J by 7 bases, 5 bases remained unmatched. The CDR3 sequence is 13 residues long. Germline V gives CDR1 SGHRS, CDR2 YFSETQ. The CDR3 DNA follows: TGCGCCAGCAGCTTCGGACTAGCACAGGAGCAGTACTTC. Residues: CASSFGLAQEQYF.

This clonotype has a count of ten or more. The chain is built from TRBV5-1 and TRBJ2-1, with D perhaps TRBD1 or TRBD2 (6 bases each). The CDR3 has 15 amino acids. Germline CDR1 reads SGHRS; CDR2 reads YFSETQ. V was shortened by 0 bases and J by 5 bases, with 12 bases between the two germline ends. The CDR3 sequence is CASSLEGGVNNEQFF. CDR3 DNA: TGCGCCAGCAGCTTGGAGGGGGGAGTGAACAATGAGCAGTTCTTC.

This clonotype was counted a few times. The chain couples TRBV2 to TRBJ2-6, with D unclear. Germline lookup yields CDR1 SNHLY and CDR2 FYNNEI. Trimming cost V 7 bases and J 0 bases, with 7 bases left between them. CDR3 size: 14 residues. CDR3 coding DNA: TGTGCCAGCAAGAGGAGCTCTGGGGCCAACGTCCTGACTTTC. Translating gives CASKRSSGANVLTF.

This clonotype was detected many times. CDR3 coding DNA: TGTGCCAGCAGCTTAAGATCCAGGGGAATTTTCGGAAATGAGCAGTTCTTC. It codes for CASSLRSRGIFGNEQFF. The chain couples TRBV7-2 to TRBJ2-1; a weak D match, TRBD1 (6 bases). The V end lost 2 bases, the J end lost 7 bases, and 21 bases lay between the germline ends. The CDR3 is made up of 17 amino acids. Germline CDR1 reads SGHTA; CDR2 reads FQGNSA.

V usage is TRBV20-1 and J usage is TRBJ1-4; 7 bases agree with TRBD1. After removal of 4 bases from V and 5 bases from J, the junction contained 7 bases not matched to a gene. The CDR3 is 14 residues long. Germline V gene sequence: CDR1 DFQATT, CDR2 SNEGSKA (reference sequence). CDR3 DNA: TGCAGTGCTATACCAGGACAGGTCAATGAAAAACTGTTTTTT. This translates into CSAIPGQVNEKLFF.

Many counts were recorded for this clonotype. This sequence joins TRBV5-5 and TRBJ1-1; a possible D gene is TRBD1 (5 bases). Germline CDR1 reads SGHKS; CDR2 reads YYEKEE (reference sequence). The CDR3 loop spans 14 amino acids. V was pared by 1 base and J by 1 base, with 8 bases between. This chain's CDR3 is CASSLLQENTEAFF. In nucleotides, the CDR3 is TGTGCCAGCAGCTTGCTACAGGAGAACACTGAAGCTTTCTTT. The whole variable domain, filled in from reference TRBV5-5 and TRBJ1-1, reads DAGVTQSPTHLIKTRGQQVTLRCSPISGHKSVSWYQQVLGQGPQFIFQYYEKEERGRGNFPDRFSARQFPNYSSELNVNALLLGDSALYLCASSLLQENTEAFFGQGTRLTVV.

This sequence joins TRBV24-1 and TRBJ2-7; the match to TRBD1 covers 7 bases. The trim removed 3 bases at V and 5 bases at J, leaving 9 bases unmatched. Germline CDR1 and CDR2: KGHDR and SFDVKD. CDR3 size: 15 residues. This CDR3 is CATSDGRRQGHEQYF. The CDR3, as DNA: TGTGCCACCAGTGATGGCCGGCGACAGGGTCACGAGCAGTACTTC.

This clonotype was counted only a few times. The V gene is TRBV6-1, the J gene TRBJ1-1, with D possibly being TRBD1 (6 bases). The CDR3 is made up of 14 amino acids. Germline V gene sequence: CDR1 MNHNS, CDR2 SASEGT. Trimming removed 6 bases at V and 1 base at J, with 12 bases between. CDR3 amino acids: CASSKGTTNTEAFF. CDR3 nucleotides: TGTGCCAGCAGCAAAGGGACAACGAACACTGAAGCTTTCTTT.

The chain uses TRBV7-3 and TRBJ2-2; 8 bases align to TRBD2. V lost 5 bases and J lost 8; bases outside the gene matches: 4. The V gene's germline CDR1 is SGHTA and CDR2 FQGTGA. The CDR3 loop spans 13 amino acids. The CDR3 protein is CASSVSSGGELFF. In nucleotides, the CDR3 is TGTGCCAGCAGCGTATCTAGCGGGGGGGAGCTGTTTTTT. Full variable domain (outside the CDR3, taken from reference TRBV7-3 and TRBJ2-2): GAGVSQTPSNKVTEKGKYVELRCDPISGHTALYWYRQSLGQGPEFLIYFQGTGAADDSGLPNDRFFAVRPEGSVSTLKIQRTERGDSAVYLCASSVSSGGELFFGEGSRLTVL.

V usage is TRBV27 and J usage is TRBJ1-4; D unclear. Germline values: CDR1 MNHEY, CDR2 SMNVEV (reference sequence). Trimming pared 4 bases from V and 4 bases from J, leaving 10 bases between. This CDR3 region has 14 residues. The CDR3 sequence: CASSSPGDNEKLFF. The DNA of the CDR3 is TGTGCCAGCAGTTCCCCAGGAGATAATGAAAAACTGTTTTTT.

This clonotype was seen ten or more times. The V call is TRBV2, the J call TRBJ2-4; the D is unclear. CDR1 and CDR2 (germline): SNHLY, FYNNEI. The CDR3 has 13 residues. Trimming left V 6 bases short and J 0 bases short, with 6 bases between. The CDR3 coding sequence is TGTGCCAGCAGGCAGGTAGCCAAAAACATTCAGTACTTC. Translated, it gives CASRQVAKNIQYF.

The chain employs TRBV5-1 and TRBJ2-7; 8 positions agree with TRBD1. Germline assignment: CDR1 SGHRS and CDR2 YFSETQ. The CDR3 spans 21 residues. V was clipped by 4 bases and J by 2 bases; unmatched bases: 26. The CDR3 DNA reads as TGCGCCAGCAGCATAGGACAGGGCCTTGACGGACGCTCTAATTGGGCCTACGAGCAGTACTTC. It specifies CASSIGQGLDGRSNWAYEQYF.

The chain has TRBV2 and TRBJ2-3; D possibly corresponds to TRBD2 (6 bases). Germline-derived CDR1 and CDR2 are SNHLY and FYNNEI. This CDR3 spans 15 amino acids. Between the trimmed V and J ends, which lost 4 bases and 2 bases, there was a span of 13 bases. The CDR3 DNA reads as TGTGCCAGCAGTGTTCTAGCGAGAGACACAGATACGCAGTATTTT. This codes for CASSVLARDTDTQYF.

This clonotype was found many times. This chain uses TRBV7-9 with TRBJ1-5; TRBD1 matches at 9 bases. With 1 base clipped from V and 2 bases from J, the junction kept 12 bases outside the gene matches. Germline lookup yields CDR1 SEHNR and CDR2 FQNEAQ (reference sequence). CDR3 size: 19 residues. CDR3: CASSLGSGQGLYGNQPQHF. CDR3 DNA sequence: TGTGCCAGCAGCTTAGGGTCTGGACAGGGGCTGTATGGCAATCAGCCCCAGCATTTT.

This clonotype occurred many times. CDR3 coding DNA: TGTGCCAGCAGTTTACGTCTAGCGGGAGTCTACGAGCAGTACTTC. It encodes CASSLRLAGVYEQYF. The genes are TRBV27 and TRBJ2-7, with 10 bases lining up with TRBD2. CDR3 length equals 15 residues. With V trimmed by 2 bases and J by 3 bases, 4 bases remained unmatched. Germline-derived CDR1 and CDR2 are MNHEY and SMNVEV (reference sequence).